This TCR beta chain was found in a study of shared clonotypes between healthy human individuals (TCRdb year 2020). Some background on the complete study: A few men and a couple of women, aged 18 to 49 years, made up the cohort. For each donor, three plates each were used for CD4 naive and CD4 memory, two plates were used for CD8 naive, and one plate was used for CD8 memory. To estimate repertoire size and how much clonotypes are shared between individuals, the study performed deep sequencing of blood TCR repertoires from roughly five healthy adults. Different laboratories and diverse techniques were used to prepare libraries and sequence TCR repertoires, to increase sequencing depth and limit assay-specific biases. Between about 0.8 and 9 billion PBMCs per donor were obtained by leukapheresis. What the study reported, not specific to this receptor: Based on pairwise subsampling, the degree of clonotype sharing among donors was expected to be affected by sequencing depth. Because the study included a small number of donors, the genetic and exposure-history diversity represented was limited. Only blood was sampled, and tissue TCR repertoires likely differ from those in blood. About 5% of naive CD4, approximately 3.7% of naive CD8, about 2.5% of memory CD4, and approximately 0.39% of memory CD8 clonotypes were shared across four donors. Compared with non-shared clonotypes, clonotypes shared by all four sorted-subset donors had higher generation probabilities. Naive subsets generally had larger estimated clonotype richness than memory subsets did. Even with the large sequencing depth, rarefaction of the sorted-subset datasets indicated that sequencing was incomplete.

The donors were healthy, HIV-negative adults with no recently reported acute infections or vaccinations. Every donor was a Caucasian adult living in Nashville, Tennessee, USA. CD4+ T cells were enriched by magnetic negative selection; naive cells were then positively selected on CD45RA, and the negative fraction formed the memory subset. After blood collection by leukapheresis, PBMCs were isolated using Ficoll-Histopaque density gradient centrifugation and then cryopreserved in the vapor phase of liquid nitrogen. Purity and quantity of every magnetically sorted T cell population were checked by analytical flow cytometry. Genomic DNA was isolated from each sorted fraction and quantified by UV absorbance on a Nanodrop 2000c. The junction shows trimming of 6 bases on V and 8 bases on J, and the gene matches do not reach 9 bases of it. Including cysteine and phenylalanine, the CDR3 has 13 amino acids. The kept DNA is CDR3 alone, 39 bases in frame from the first base. Sequences SNHLY (CDR1) and FYNNEI (CDR2) are obtained from the germline V gene.

A note on this clone: Which antigen it targets is not known. No qualities accompany the bases; no much larger clone lies one base away.

Using the deep immunoSEQ assay, TCR CDR3 regions were amplified from genomic DNA by multiplex PCR. Genomic DNA extracted from each cell subset was distributed evenly over all wells of several immunoSEQ 96-well plates, and each plate served as one replicate. For sorted subsets, around 200 ng genomic DNA, equal to some 28,000 T cell genomes, was loaded into each replicate PCR. The purified libraries were quantified using a Qubit 3.0 fluorometer, sized with a Bioanalyzer 2100, and then quantified again using the KAPA Library Quantification kit. Every immunoSEQ 96-well plate was sequenced on a dedicated single-read 150-cycle Illumina NextSeq 550 flow cell. In the authors' own workflow: Because the immunoSEQ output included only junctional sequences and no quality scores, the filtering could not be the same as the filtering used for full-length reads. Sequences were annotated with PyIR, a Python wrapper for IgBLAST v1.9, and V/J genes and CDR3 were assigned using IMGT germline references. Reads were filtered out if the reads had weak V/J assignments (E-value above 1e-6), no CDR3, stop codons, out-of-frame junctions, or ambiguous translated residues. V3J clonotypes were defined as sequences sharing an identical inferred V gene, J gene, and CDR3 amino acid sequence. Percentage overlap between repertoires was computed as shared unique clonotypes divided by the size of the smaller repertoire. Repertoire richness was assessed with RTK rarefaction, the Chao1 estimator, and Recon v2.1 estimates of unobserved clonotypes. For all TCRbeta clonotypes obtained by the gDNA method from a handful of donors, generation probabilities were computed with OLGA. In its TCRdb copy, this immuneACCESS table keeps in-frame sequences only and misses some clones. Where compared with another copy, unresolved V genes explain less than half of these, and the others have no known cause. The V and J calls and clone size come from that table; D and trimming were worked out from the DNA. The sample profile shows under 750,000 clones; over 60% of them were found once. Under 2% of the sample is taken by the ten largest.

This receptor was identified in a woman aged 30 to 39 in good health. The sequenced sample was memory CD4+ T cells sorted from blood. The cell subset or site label here, explained by the study, means: CD45RA-negative fraction. The chain is encoded by TRBV2 joined to TRBJ1-2; a stretch of 7 junction bases matches TRBD1. This receptor carries the CDR3 CASSATGARGYTF. At the DNA level, the sequence is TGTGCCAGCAGCGCTACAGGGGCGCGGGGCTACACCTTC. The CDR3 plus the reference TRBV2 and TRBJ1-2 genes for the other parts give the full variable domain: EPEVTQTPSHQVTQMGQEVILRCVPISNHLYFYWYRQILGQKVEFLVSFYNNEISEKSEIFDDQFSVERPDGSNFTLKIRSTKLEDSAMYFCASSATGARGYTFGSGTRLTVV.